This T cell receptor (beta chain) derives from a study of blood T cell repertoires in COVID-19. For the study at large: The samples span acute and convalescent COVID-19 from the United States, Italy and Spain.

Clones were sequenced by immunoSEQ multiplex PCR, and TCRdb holds only the in-frame ones, with some missing. Among a few hundred thousand clones listed, roughly four fifths were seen once. Across about two dozen US areas, participants ranged in age from about 18 to 90 years. The CDR3 has 19 amino acids. Germline CDR1 reads LNHDA; CDR2 reads SQIVND (reference sequence). V dropped 1 base and J dropped 3; count of bases not matched to a gene: 13. The origin of this receptor is a woman in her fifties or sixties who had recovered from COVID-19. The sequenced sample consisted of PBMCs or T cells enriched from blood (not recorded which). The chain employs TRBV19 and TRBJ1-5, with 9 bases lining up with TRBD1. The CDR3 DNA reads as TGTGCCAGTAGTATAGGATGGGGACAGGGAGGGAGGTCCAATCAGCCCCAGCATTTT. This sequence encodes CASSIGWGQGGRSNQPQHF. Complete variable domain (other parts from reference TRBV19 and TRBJ1-5): DGGITQSPKYLFRKEGQNVTLSCEQNLNHDAMYWYRQDPGQGLRLIYYSQIVNDFQKGDIAEGYSVSREKKESFPLTVTSAQKNPTAFYLCASSIGWGQGGRSNQPQHFGDGTRLSIL.